Below, 10 T cell receptor beta chains from the same sample are listed, as sequenced in a study of OX40 agonist ivuxolimab in advanced cancers. Using immunoSEQ multiplex PCR, the repertoire was profiled, and TCRdb retains in-frame clones only, with some absent. The table has about 20,000 clones, approximately 86% seen once. The sequences come from CD4+ or CD8+ T cells sorted from blood, collected in a trial of the OX40 agonist ivuxolimab. Receptors were obtained from an adult with an advanced solid tumor such as melanoma, head and neck, liver or kidney cancer.

This clone was recorded once. The rearrangement joins TRBV5-8 to TRBJ1-5; TRBD1 might be the D (6 bases). Germline V gives CDR1 SGHTS, CDR2 YDEGEE. With 2 bases removed from V and 2 bases from J, the gap between germline ends came to 11 bases. The CDR3 contains 15 residues. CDR3 DNA sequence: TGTGCCAGCAGCTTATTTGAGGGGGGCAATCAGCCCCAGCATTTT. Translated: CASSLFEGGNQPQHF.

J is TRBJ1-4 and V is TRBV6-1, with 8 bases aligning to TRBD1. The germline V gene has CDR1 MNHNS and CDR2 SASEGT. J gave up 8 bases and V 0 bases, and 8 bases lay outside the gene matches. This CDR3 has 16 amino acids. CDR3 nucleotide sequence: TGTGCCAGCAGTGAAGCGCGTACAGGGGGAGGCGAAAAACTGTTTTTT. Translating it yields CASSEARTGGGEKLFF.

This chain links TRBV5-4 with TRBJ2-7, with 7 bases aligning to TRBD1. Trimming removed 3 bases from V and 2 bases from J; junction bases left unmatched: 5. Germline CDR1 reads SGHNT; CDR2 reads YYREEE (reference sequence). This CDR3 is 14 amino acids long. CDR3 coding DNA: TGTGCCAGCAGCTCCCGGGACAGAGCCTACGAGCAGTACTTC. As protein: CASSSRDRAYEQYF.

V is TRBV2 and J is TRBJ1-2, with D uncertain. The CDR3 is 11 amino acids. V lost 2 bases and J lost 2, with 0 bases in between. Per the germline V gene, CDR1 is SNHLY and CDR2 is FYNNEI. CDR3 sequence reads: CASSENYGYTF. CDR3 DNA: TGTGCCAGCAGTGAAAACTATGGCTACACCTTC.

This clone has a handful of counts. V gene TRBV6-6 combines with J gene TRBJ1-1, with D perhaps TRBD1 (6 bases). Germline V gives CDR1 MNHNY, CDR2 SVGAGI (reference sequence). CDR3 length equals 14 residues. Trimming shortened V by 2 bases and J by 1 base, and 8 bases separated the two germline ends. CDR3 DNA sequence: TGTGCCAGCAGTTACCAGGGGAAGAACACTGAAGCTTTCTTT. Its translation is CASSYQGKNTEAFF.

This rearrangement joins TRBV18 to TRBJ2-7, with TRBD1 identical over 10 bases. This CDR3 region has 16 residues. Per the germline V gene, CDR1 is KGHSH and CDR2 is LQKENI. Trimming cost V 5 bases and J 5 bases; bases outside gene matches: 12. The CDR3 DNA sequence: TGTGCCAGCTCATCCCAAACGACAGGGGGCAACGACGAGCAGTACTTC. It codes for CASSSQTTGGNDEQYF.

This chain links TRBV6-5 with TRBJ2-7; no definite D call. The V and J ends lost 6 bases and 5 bases respectively, with 8 bases between them. The CDR3 sequence is 11 residues long. From germline, CDR1 is MNHEY and CDR2 SVGAGI. CDR3 nucleotides: TGTGCCAGCAGCTTAGGAAACGAGCAGTACTTC. Amino acid sequence: CASSLGNEQYF.

V usage is TRBV7-3 and J usage is TRBJ2-2; possible D gene TRBD1, 6 bases. Germline CDR1 is SGHTA and CDR2 is FQGTGA. The germline V and J ends were trimmed by 5 bases and 1 base, with 8 bases remaining between them. The CDR3 spans 14 residues. For the CDR3, the DNA is TGTGCCAGCAGCCCGACAGGGAACACCGGGGAGCTGTTTTTT. Protein sequence: CASSPTGNTGELFF.

The chain has TRBV5-4 and TRBJ2-7; D call uncertain. Germline CDR1 reads SGHNT; CDR2 reads YYREEE (reference sequence). This CDR3 region has 15 residues. The germline V and J ends were trimmed by 0 bases and 2 bases, with 12 bases remaining between them. This chain's CDR3 is CASSLGSRATYEQYF. The CDR3 DNA is TGTGCCAGCAGCTTGGGATCCCGGGCCACCTACGAGCAGTACTTC.

This chain joins TRBV19 and TRBJ2-7; D is tentatively TRBD1 or TRBD2 (6 bases each). The CDR3 sequence is 13 residues long. Trimming stripped 6 bases from V and 1 base from J, with 10 bases between. Germline V gene lookup returns CDR1 LNHDA and CDR2 SQIVND (reference sequence). CDR3 nucleotide sequence: TGTGCCAGTAGCTCGGGGGCTTCCTACGAGCAGTACTTC. It translates to CASSSGASYEQYF.